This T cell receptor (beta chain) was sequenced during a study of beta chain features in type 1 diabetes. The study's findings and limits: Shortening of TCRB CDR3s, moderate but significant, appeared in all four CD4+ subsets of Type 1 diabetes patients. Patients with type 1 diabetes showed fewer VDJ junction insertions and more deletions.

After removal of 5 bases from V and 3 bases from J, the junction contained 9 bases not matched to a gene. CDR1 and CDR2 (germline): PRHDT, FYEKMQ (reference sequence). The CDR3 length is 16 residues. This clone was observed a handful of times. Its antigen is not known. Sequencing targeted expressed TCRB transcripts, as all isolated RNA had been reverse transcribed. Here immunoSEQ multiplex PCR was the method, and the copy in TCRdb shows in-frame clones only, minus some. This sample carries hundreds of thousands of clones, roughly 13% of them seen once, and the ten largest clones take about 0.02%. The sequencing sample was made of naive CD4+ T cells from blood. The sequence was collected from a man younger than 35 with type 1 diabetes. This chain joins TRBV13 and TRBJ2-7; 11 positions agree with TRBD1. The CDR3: CASSRRGTGGGYEQYF. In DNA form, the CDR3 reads TGTGCCAGCAGCCGACGAGGGACAGGGGGAGGCTACGAGCAGTACTTC. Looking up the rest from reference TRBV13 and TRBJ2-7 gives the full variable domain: AAGVIQSPRHLIKEKRETATLKCYPIPRHDTVYWYQQGPGQDPQFLISFYEKMQSDKGSIPDRFSAQQFSDYHSELNMSSLELGDSALYFCASSRRGTGGGYEQYFGPGTRLTVT.